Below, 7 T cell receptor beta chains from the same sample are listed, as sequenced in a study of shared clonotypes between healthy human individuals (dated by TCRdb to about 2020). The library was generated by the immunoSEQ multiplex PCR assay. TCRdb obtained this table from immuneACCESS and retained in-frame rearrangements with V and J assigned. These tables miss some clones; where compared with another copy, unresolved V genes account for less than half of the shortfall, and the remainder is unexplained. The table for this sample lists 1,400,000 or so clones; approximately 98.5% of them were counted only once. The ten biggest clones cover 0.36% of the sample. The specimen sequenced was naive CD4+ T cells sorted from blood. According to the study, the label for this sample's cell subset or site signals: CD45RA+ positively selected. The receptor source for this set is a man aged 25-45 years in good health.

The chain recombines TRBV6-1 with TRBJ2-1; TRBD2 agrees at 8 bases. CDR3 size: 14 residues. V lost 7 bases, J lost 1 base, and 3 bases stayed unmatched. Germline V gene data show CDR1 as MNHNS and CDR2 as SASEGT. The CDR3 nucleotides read TGTGCCAGCAATATAGCGGGATCCTACAATGAGCAGTTCTTC. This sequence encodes CASNIAGSYNEQFF.

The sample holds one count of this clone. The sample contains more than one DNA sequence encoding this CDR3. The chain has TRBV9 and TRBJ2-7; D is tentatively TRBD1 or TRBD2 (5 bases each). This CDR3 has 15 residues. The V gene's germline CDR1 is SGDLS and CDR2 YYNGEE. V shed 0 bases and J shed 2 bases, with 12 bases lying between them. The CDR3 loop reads CASSVGPRGAYEQYF. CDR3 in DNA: TGTGCCAGCAGCGTAGGACCCCGAGGGGCCTACGAGCAGTACTTC. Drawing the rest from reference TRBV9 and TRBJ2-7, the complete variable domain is DSGVTQTPKHLITATGQRVTLRCSPRSGDLSVYWYQQSLDQGLQFLIQYYNGEERAKGNILERFSAQQFPDLHSELNLSSLELGDSALYFCASSVGPRGAYEQYFGPGTRLTVT.

In DNA form, the CDR3 reads TGCGCCAGCAGGGTCCTTATTTCGGGGGCCTACGAGCAGTACTTC. It is translated as CASRVLISGAYEQYF. V is TRBV5-1 and J is TRBJ2-7; perhaps TRBD2 as D (6 bases). The germline gives CDR1 SGHRS, CDR2 YFSETQ. The CDR3 is made up of 15 amino acids. V was pared by 5 bases and J by 2 bases, with 17 bases between.

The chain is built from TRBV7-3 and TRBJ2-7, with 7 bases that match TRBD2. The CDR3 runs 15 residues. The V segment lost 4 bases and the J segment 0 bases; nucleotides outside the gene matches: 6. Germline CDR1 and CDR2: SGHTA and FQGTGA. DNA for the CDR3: TGTGCCAGCAGCTCTAGCGGAGGAAGCTCCTACGAGCAGTACTTC. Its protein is CASSSSGGSSYEQYF.

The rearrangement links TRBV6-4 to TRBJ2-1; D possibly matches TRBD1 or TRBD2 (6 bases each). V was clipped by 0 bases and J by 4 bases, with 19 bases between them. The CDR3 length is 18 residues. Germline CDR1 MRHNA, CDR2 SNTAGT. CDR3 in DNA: TGTGCCAGCAGTGACTCCGGGGGCGGGAATCCCCCTTACAATGAGCAGTTCTTC. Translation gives CASSDSGGGNPPYNEQFF.

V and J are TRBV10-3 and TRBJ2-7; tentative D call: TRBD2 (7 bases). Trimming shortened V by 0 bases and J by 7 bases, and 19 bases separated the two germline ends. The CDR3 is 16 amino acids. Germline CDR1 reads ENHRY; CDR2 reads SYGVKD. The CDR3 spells CAISESNGGLLGEQYF. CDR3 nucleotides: TGTGCCATCAGTGAGTCGAACGGGGGGCTTCTGGGTGAGCAGTACTTC.

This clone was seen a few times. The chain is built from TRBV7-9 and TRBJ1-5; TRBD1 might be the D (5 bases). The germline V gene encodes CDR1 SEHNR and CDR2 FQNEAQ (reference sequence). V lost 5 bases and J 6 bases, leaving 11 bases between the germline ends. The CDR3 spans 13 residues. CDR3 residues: CASSRIGGQPQHF. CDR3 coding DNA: TGTGCCAGCAGCCGAATTGGGGGTCAGCCCCAGCATTTT.